Below, 13 T cell receptor beta chains from the same sample are listed, as sequenced in a study of CD8 T cells in Susac syndrome. The RNA, about 0.5 to 1 ug, was put through reverse transcription using random hexamers. TCRdb re-called the immunoSEQ multiplex PCR reads through MiXCR, storing one row per CDR3 protein. Seen here are over 200,000 distinct CDR3 sequences, 85% to 95% observed once, and the top ten hold 0.07% to 0.095%. The sequenced sample consisted of CD4+ T cells from PBMCs. The receptors here all came from a human donor with multiple sclerosis.

The count of this clonotype is one. The chain links TRBV5-6 to TRBJ2-5; no definite D call. V lost 0 bases to trimming and J lost 1 base, with 4 bases between them. The germline V gene has CDR1 SGHDT and CDR2 YYEEEE. The CDR3 consists of 13 residues. CDR3 DNA sequence: TGTGCCAGCAGCTTGGAATTCCAAGAGACCCAGTACTTC. Translated: CASSLEFQETQYF. Filled out from reference TRBV5-6 and TRBJ2-5, the complete variable domain reads DAGVTQSPTHLIKTRGQQVTLRCSPKSGHDTVSWYQQALGQGPQFIFQYYEEEERQRGNFPDRFSGHQFPNYSSELNVNALLLGDSALYLCASSLEFQETQYFGPGTRLLVL.

V usage is TRBV25-1 and J usage is TRBJ2-3; 8 bases are shared with TRBD2. The CDR3 covers 18 residues. Trimming at V came to 3 bases and at J to 0 bases, leaving 11 bases not matched to a gene. The germline gives CDR1 MGHDK, CDR2 SYGVNS. CDR3 DNA sequence: TGTGCCAGCAGTGACCCTAGGAGAGCGGGGGCCAGCACAGATACGCAGTATTTT. It translates to CASSDPRRAGASTDTQYF.

The chain employs TRBV9 and TRBJ2-7; possible D gene TRBD2, 5 bases. Trimming removed 0 bases from V and 4 bases from J, with 11 bases in between. Germline CDR1 SGDLS, CDR2 YYNGEE. This CDR3 is built from 14 residues. The CDR3: CASSVGLSPYEQYV. CDR3 nucleotide sequence: TGTGCCAGCAGCGTAGGACTATCCCCTTACGAGCAGTACGTC.

This clonotype was seen a single time. The chain combines TRBV6-5 with TRBJ1-1; perhaps TRBD1 as D (6 bases). V lost 5 bases and J 1 base, leaving 11 bases between the germline ends. Per germline, CDR1 MNHEY and CDR2 SVGAGI. This CDR3 contains 14 residues. CDR3 coding DNA: TGTGCCAGCAGTCGTCGGACAGAGAACACTGAAGCTTTCTTT. This translates into CASSRRTENTEAFF.

This chain connects TRBV18 to TRBJ2-5; D is unresolved. The CDR3 has 13 amino acids. V was pared by 3 bases and J by 4 bases, with 9 bases between. CDR1 KGHSH and CDR2 LQKENI come from the germline V gene. CDR3 amino acids: CASSPSAGETQYF. In nucleotides, the CDR3 is TGTGCCAGCTCACCCTCGGCAGGAGAGACCCAGTACTTC.

This sequence joins TRBV29-1 and TRBJ2-1; 9 bases agree with TRBD1. The CDR3 sequence is 12 residues long. V dropped 7 bases and J dropped 8; count of bases not matched to a gene: 6. The germline V gene has CDR1 SQVTM and CDR2 ANQGSEA. The CDR3 coding sequence is TGCAGCGCCCAACAGGGGGCAGATGAGCAGTTCTTC. Translation: CSAQQGADEQFF.

The V and J genes are TRBV11-2 and TRBJ1-2; D uncertain. Germline V gene lookup returns CDR1 SGHAT and CDR2 FQNNGV. The CDR3 extends over 15 amino acids. Between the trimmed V and J ends, which lost 0 bases and 4 bases, there was a span of 12 bases. CDR3 in DNA: TGTGCCAGCAGCTTAGATCTAGGCGGCCTCTATGGCTACACCTTC. Its protein is CASSLDLGGLYGYTF.

The chain has TRBV3-1 and TRBJ1-2, with no clear D. The length of the CDR3 is 15 residues. The V gene lost 4 bases and the J gene lost 7 bases, with 19 bases spanning the gap. Germline values: CDR1 LGHDT, CDR2 YNNKEL (reference sequence). CDR3 sequence reads: CASSPGTDNSFGYTF. As DNA, the CDR3 is TGTGCCAGCAGCCCAGGAACGGATAATAGCTTTGGCTACACCTTC.

The chain carries TRBV10-3 and TRBJ1-6; 7 bases fit TRBD1. The V and J ends lost 8 bases and 3 bases, in that order; junction bases with no gene match: 7. The CDR3 has 15 amino acids. CDR1 is ENHRY, CDR2 SYGVKD, per germline. CDR3 nucleotides: TGTGCCATCGGTCGGGACAGTAGCTATAATTCACCCCTCCACTTT. This gives the protein CAIGRDSSYNSPLHF.

V is TRBV29-1 and J is TRBJ1-2, with D uncertain. This CDR3 is built from 11 residues. The germline V gene has CDR1 SQVTM and CDR2 ANQGSEA. In nucleotides, the CDR3 is TGCAGTACGACCGAGAACTATGGCTACACCTTC. It codes for CSTTENYGYTF.

The J gene is TRBJ2-7, the V gene TRBV18; a possible D gene is TRBD2 (5 bases). Trimming took 3 bases from V and 5 from J, leaving 14 bases between them. The CDR3 has 14 residues. Germline V gene data show CDR1 as KGHSH and CDR2 as LQKENI. DNA for the CDR3: TGTGCCAGCTCACCTGGGCCCCCCGGGGACGAGCAGTACTTC. It encodes CASSPGPPGDEQYF.

The chain links TRBV20-1 to TRBJ2-1; 7 bases align to TRBD2. Per germline, CDR1 DFQATT and CDR2 SNEGSKA (reference sequence). The CDR3 runs to 13 residues. The V gene end was trimmed by 8 bases and the J gene end by 5 bases; junction bases not matched to a gene: 9. Here the CDR3 DNA reads TGCAGTAGAACCGGGACTACGGACAATGAGCAGTTCTTC. Encoded protein: CSRTGTTDNEQFF.

The rearrangement uses TRBV29-1 and TRBJ1-2; 7 bases line up with TRBD1. The CDR3 is 14 residues long. Germline CDR1 and CDR2: SQVTM and ANQGSEA. V lost 4 bases, J lost 0 bases, and 5 bases stayed unmatched. In DNA form, the CDR3 reads TGCAGCGTTGGAGGGGGCTCGACTAACTATGGCTACACCTTC. This sequence encodes CSVGGGSTNYGYTF.